This is a list of T cell receptor beta chains from one sample in a study of cytomegalovirus exposure and HLA in healthy donors. Here immunoSEQ multiplex PCR was the method, and the copy in TCRdb shows in-frame clones only, minus some. The data hold roughly 120,000 clones, with 88% observed a single time. The material sequenced was PBMCs. The receptors come from a woman younger than 30 in good health and CMV-seronegative. The CDR3 runs from the conserved cysteine through the conserved F or W.

j_gene: TRBJ1-2; v_gene: TRBV28; CDR3aa: CASRHPGMNYGYTF
j_gene: TRBJ1-2; v_gene: TRBV5-4; CDR3aa: CASSLADYGYTF
j_gene: TRBJ2-1; v_gene: TRBV30; CDR3aa: CAWRRKGGAGDEQFF
j_gene: TRBJ1-2; v_gene: TRBV7-9; CDR3aa: CASSLERGQGSTF
j_gene: TRBJ1-1; v_gene: TRBV25-1; CDR3aa: CASSPSREGTEAFF
j_gene: TRBJ2-1; v_gene: TRBV7-2; CDR3aa: CASSSTTSGGTSYNEQFF
j_gene: TRBJ1-4; v_gene: TRBV28; CDR3aa: CASSLAGDSGREKLFF
j_gene: TRBJ1-2; v_gene: TRBV6-5; CDR3aa: CASSETSGSGGYTF
j_gene: TRBJ2-5; v_gene: TRBV13; CDR3aa: CASSLEGGEETQYF
j_gene: TRBJ2-1; v_gene: TRBV18; CDR3aa: CASSRRSGDYYNEQFF
j_gene: TRBJ2-1; v_gene: TRBV28; CDR3aa: CASPPPLWDRSSPYNEQFF